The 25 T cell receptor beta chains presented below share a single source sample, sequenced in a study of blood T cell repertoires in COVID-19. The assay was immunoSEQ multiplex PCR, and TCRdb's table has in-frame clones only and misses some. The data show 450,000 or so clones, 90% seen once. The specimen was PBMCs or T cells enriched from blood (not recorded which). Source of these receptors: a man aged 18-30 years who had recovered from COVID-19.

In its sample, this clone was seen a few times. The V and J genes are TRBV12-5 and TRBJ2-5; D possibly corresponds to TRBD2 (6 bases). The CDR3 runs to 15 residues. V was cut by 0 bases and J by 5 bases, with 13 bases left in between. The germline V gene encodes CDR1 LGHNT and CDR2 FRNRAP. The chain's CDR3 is CASGLVSTGGETQYF. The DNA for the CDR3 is TGTGCTAGTGGTTTGGTCAGTACCGGAGGGGAGACCCAGTACTTC.

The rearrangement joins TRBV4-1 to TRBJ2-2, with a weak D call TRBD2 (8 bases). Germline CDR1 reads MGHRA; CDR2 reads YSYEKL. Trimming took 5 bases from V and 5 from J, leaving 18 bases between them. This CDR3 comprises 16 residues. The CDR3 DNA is TGCGCCAGCAGCGTCGGGAGGGCCAGGGGGACCGGGGAGCTGTTTTTT. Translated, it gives CASSVGRARGTGELFF.

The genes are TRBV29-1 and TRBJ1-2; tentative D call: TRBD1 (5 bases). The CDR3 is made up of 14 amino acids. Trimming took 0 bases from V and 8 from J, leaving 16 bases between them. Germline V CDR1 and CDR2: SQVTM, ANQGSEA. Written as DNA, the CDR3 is TGCAGCGTTGAAGATCGGGGGTGGCGACGGGGCTACACCTTC. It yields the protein CSVEDRGWRRGYTF.

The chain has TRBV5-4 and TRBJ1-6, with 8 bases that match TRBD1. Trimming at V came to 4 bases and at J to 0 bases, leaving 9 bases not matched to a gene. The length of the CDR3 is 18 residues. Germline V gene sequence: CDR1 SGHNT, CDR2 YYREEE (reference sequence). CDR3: CASSGKDRASSYNSPLHF. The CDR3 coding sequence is TGTGCCAGCAGCGGCAAGGACAGGGCGAGCTCCTATAATTCACCCCTCCACTTT.

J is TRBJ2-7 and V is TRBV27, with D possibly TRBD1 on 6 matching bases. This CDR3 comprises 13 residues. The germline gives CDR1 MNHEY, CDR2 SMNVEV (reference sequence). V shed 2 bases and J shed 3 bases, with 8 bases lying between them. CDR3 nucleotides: TGTGCCAGCAGTTTACAGGGGCACTACGAGCAGTACTTC. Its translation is CASSLQGHYEQYF.

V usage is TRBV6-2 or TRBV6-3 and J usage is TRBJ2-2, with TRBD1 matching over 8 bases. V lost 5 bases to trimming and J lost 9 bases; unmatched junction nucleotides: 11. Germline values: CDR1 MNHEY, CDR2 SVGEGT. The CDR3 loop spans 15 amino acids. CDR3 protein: CASSTRQGRSRELFF. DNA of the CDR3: TGTGCCAGCAGTACCCGACAGGGGAGAAGTCGGGAGCTGTTTTTT.

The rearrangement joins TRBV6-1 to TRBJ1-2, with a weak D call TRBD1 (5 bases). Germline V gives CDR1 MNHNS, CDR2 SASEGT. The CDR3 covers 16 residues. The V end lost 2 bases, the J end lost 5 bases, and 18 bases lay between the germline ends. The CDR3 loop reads CASSELGDFLGYGYTF. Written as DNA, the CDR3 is TGTGCCAGCAGTGAATTAGGGGACTTCCTGGGGTATGGCTACACCTTC.

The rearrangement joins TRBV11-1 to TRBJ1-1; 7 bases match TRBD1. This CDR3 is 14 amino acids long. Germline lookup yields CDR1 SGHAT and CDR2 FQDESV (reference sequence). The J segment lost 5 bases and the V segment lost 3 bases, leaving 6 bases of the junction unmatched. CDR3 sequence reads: CASSLGQYDTEAFF. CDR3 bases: TGTGCCAGCAGCTTGGGACAGTATGATACTGAAGCTTTCTTT.

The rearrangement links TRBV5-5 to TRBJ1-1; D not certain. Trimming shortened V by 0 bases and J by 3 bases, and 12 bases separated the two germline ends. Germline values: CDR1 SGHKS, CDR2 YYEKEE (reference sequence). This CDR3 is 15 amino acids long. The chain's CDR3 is CASSLVDLSYTEAFF. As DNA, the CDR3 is TGTGCCAGCAGCTTGGTGGACTTGTCGTACACTGAAGCTTTCTTT.

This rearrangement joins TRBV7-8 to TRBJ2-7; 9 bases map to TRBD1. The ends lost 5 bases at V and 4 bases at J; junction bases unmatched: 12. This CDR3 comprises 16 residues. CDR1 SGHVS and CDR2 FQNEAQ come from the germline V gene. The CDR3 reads CASSPLHRDRAYEQYF. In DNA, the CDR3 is TGTGCCAGCAGCCCCCTCCACCGGGACAGGGCTTACGAGCAGTACTTC.

CDR3 amino acids: CASSLGGKNYEQYF. CDR3 in DNA: TGCGCCAGCAGCTTGGGCGGGAAAAACTACGAGCAGTACTTC. V gene TRBV5-1 combines with J gene TRBJ2-7, with D perhaps matching TRBD2 (6 bases). The CDR3 has 14 residues. V gave up 0 bases and J gave up 3 bases, with 10 bases separating them. In germline, CDR1 is SGHRS, CDR2 YFSETQ.

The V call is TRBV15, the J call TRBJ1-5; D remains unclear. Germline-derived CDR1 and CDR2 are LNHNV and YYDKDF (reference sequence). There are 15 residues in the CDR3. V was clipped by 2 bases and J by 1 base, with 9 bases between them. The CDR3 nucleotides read TGTGCCACCAGCAGATCCCTCGGGAGCAATCAGCCCCAGCATTTT. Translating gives CATSRSLGSNQPQHF.

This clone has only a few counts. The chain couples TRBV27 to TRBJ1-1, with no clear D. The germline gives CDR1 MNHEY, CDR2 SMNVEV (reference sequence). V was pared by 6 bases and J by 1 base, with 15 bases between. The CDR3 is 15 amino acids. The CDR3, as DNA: TGTGCCAGCAGCCACGCCGGGAATCCGAACACTGAAGCTTTCTTT. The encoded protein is CASSHAGNPNTEAFF.

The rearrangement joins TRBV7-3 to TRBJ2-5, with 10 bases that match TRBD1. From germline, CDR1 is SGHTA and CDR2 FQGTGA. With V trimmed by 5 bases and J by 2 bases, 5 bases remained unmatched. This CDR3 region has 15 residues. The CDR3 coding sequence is TGTGCCAGCAGCAGCGGGACAGGGGTTCAAGAGACCCAGTACTTC. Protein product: CASSSGTGVQETQYF. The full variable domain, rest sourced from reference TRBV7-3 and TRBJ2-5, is GAGVSQTPSNKVTEKGKYVELRCDPISGHTALYWYRQSLGQGPEFLIYFQGTGAADDSGLPNDRFFAVRPEGSVSTLKIQRTERGDSAVYLCASSSGTGVQETQYFGPGTRLLVL.

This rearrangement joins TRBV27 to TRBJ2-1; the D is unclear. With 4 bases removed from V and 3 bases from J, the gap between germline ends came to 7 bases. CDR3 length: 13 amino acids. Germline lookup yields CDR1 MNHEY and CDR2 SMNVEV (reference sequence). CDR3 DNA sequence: TGTGCCAGCAGTTACTCTCTCTACAATGAGCAGTTCTTC. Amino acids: CASSYSLYNEQFF.

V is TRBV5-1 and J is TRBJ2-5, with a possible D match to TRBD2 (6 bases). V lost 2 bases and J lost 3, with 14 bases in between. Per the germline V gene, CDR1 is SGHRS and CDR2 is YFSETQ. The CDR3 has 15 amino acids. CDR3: CASSFQHGRKETQYF. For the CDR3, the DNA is TGCGCCAGCAGCTTTCAACACGGGAGAAAAGAGACCCAGTACTTC.

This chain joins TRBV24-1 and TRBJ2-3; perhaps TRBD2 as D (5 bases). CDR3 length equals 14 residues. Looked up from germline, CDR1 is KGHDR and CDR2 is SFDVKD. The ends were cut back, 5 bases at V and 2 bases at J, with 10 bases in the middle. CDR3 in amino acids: CATSGRGITDTQYF. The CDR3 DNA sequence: TGTGCCACCAGTGGTAGAGGGATCACAGATACGCAGTATTTT.

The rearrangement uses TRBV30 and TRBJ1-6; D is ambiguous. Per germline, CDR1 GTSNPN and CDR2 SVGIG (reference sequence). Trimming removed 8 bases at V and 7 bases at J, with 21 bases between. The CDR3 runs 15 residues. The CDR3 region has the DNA TGTGCCGGAATGGAGAAATCCGGCCAAAATTCACCCCTCCACTTT. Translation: CAGMEKSGQNSPLHF.

CDR3 protein: CASARGDRRNYGYTF. CDR3 nucleotide sequence: TGTGCCAGCGCACGAGGGGACAGAAGAAACTATGGCTACACCTTC. The genes are TRBV27 and TRBJ1-2; TRBD1 matches at 7 bases. CDR1 is MNHEY and CDR2 is SMNVEV in the germline V gene (reference sequence). CDR3 length: 15 amino acids. Unmatched junction bases numbered 11, after V lost 8 bases and J lost 2 bases.

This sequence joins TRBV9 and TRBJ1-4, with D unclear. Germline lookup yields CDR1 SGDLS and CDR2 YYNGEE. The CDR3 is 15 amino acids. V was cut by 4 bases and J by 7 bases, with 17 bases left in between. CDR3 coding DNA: TGTGCCAGCAGCCCATTCGGGGTGGTTGGTGAAAAACTGTTTTTT. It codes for CASSPFGVVGEKLFF.

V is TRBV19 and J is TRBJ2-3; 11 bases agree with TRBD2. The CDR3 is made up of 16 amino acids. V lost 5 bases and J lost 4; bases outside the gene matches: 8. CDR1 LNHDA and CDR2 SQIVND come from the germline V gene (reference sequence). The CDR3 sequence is CASSLHRTSGSDTQYF. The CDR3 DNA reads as TGTGCCAGTAGTCTCCACAGGACTAGCGGGTCAGATACGCAGTATTTT. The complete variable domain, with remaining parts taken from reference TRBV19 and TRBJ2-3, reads DGGITQSPKYLFRKEGQNVTLSCEQNLNHDAMYWYRQDPGQGLRLIYYSQIVNDFQKGDIAEGYSVSREKKESFPLTVTSAQKNPTAFYLCASSLHRTSGSDTQYFGPGTRLTVL.

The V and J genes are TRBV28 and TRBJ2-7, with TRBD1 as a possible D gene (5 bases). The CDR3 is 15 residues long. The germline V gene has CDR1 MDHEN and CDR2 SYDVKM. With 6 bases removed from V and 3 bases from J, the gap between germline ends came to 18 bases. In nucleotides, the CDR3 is TGTGCCAGCAGCAAAGGGGTACTCCCCTTCTACGAGCAGTACTTC. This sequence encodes CASSKGVLPFYEQYF. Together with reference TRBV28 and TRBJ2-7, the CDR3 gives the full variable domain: DVKVTQSSRYLVKRTGEKVFLECVQDMDHENMFWYRQDPGLGLRLIYFSYDVKMKEKGDIPEGYSVSREKKERFSLILESASTNQTSMYLCASSKGVLPFYEQYFGPGTRLTVT.

CDR3 bases: TGTGCCATCAGTCCCCCGGGCTATGGCTACACCTTC. Translation: CAISPPGYGYTF. The rearrangement joins TRBV10-3 to TRBJ1-2; D uncertain. Trimming took 5 bases from V and 4 from J, leaving 8 bases between them. The CDR3 is made up of 12 amino acids. Per germline, CDR1 ENHRY and CDR2 SYGVKD.

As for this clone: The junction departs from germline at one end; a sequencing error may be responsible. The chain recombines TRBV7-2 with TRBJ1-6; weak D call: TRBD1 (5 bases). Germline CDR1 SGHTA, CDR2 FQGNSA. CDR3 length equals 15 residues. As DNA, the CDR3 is TGTGCCAGCAGCCAGGGTCGCTCCAATAATTCACCCCTCCACTTT. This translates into CASSQGRSNNSPLHF.

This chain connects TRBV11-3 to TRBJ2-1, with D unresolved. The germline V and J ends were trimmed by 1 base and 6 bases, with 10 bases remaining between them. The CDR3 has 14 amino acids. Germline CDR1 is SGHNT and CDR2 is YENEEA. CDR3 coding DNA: TGTGCCAGCAGCTTAGCTCTAGGTGTCAATGAGCAGTTCTTC. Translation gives CASSLALGVNEQFF. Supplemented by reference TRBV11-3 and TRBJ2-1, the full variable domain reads EAGVVQSPRYKIIEKKQPVAFWCNPISGHNTLYWYLQNLGQGPELLIRYENEEAVDDSQLPKDRFSAERLKGVDSTLKIQPAELGDSAVYLCASSLALGVNEQFFGPGTRLTVL.